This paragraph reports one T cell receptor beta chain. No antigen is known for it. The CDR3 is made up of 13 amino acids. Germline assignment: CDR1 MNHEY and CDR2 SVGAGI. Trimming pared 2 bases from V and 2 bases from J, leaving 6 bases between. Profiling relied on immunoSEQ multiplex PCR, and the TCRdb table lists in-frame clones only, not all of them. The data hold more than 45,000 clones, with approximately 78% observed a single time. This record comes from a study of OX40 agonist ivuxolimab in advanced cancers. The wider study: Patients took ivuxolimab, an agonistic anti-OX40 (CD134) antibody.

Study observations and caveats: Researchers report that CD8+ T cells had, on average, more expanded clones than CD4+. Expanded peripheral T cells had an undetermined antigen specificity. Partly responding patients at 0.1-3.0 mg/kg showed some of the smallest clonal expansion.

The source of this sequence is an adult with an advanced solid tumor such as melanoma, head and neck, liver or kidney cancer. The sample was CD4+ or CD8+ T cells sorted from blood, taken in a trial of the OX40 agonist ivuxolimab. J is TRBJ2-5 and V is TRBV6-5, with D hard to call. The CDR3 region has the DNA TGTGCCAGCAGTTACGGCTTTCAAGAGACCCAGTACTTC. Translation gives CASSYGFQETQYF.